One and the same sample provided the 32 T cell receptor beta chains below, sequenced in a study of response to subunit inactivated influenza vaccine. TCRdb reprocessed the RT-PCR reads via MiXCR and lists one record per CDR3 protein. Here the sample spans approximately 500,000 distinct CDR3 sequences, approximately 24% being singletons. The data also belong to a second study, concerning T cells expressing NK-cell markers. That report notes: 5'RACE template switching with UMIs generated TCR beta cDNA.

The material sequenced was CD4+ T cells sorted from PBMCs, taken 11 to 12 days after vaccination. These TCRs come from a man aged 50 to 60 who received an inactivated influenza vaccine.

This clonotype was seen repeatedly, ten times or more. The chain couples TRBV4-3 to TRBJ2-7; D remains unclear. Germline assignment: CDR1 LGHNA and CDR2 YSLEER. The CDR3 extends over 14 amino acids. V gave up 2 bases and J gave up 0 bases, with 8 bases separating them. DNA of the CDR3: TGCGCCAGCAGCCAAAGGGATAGCTCCTACGAGCAGTACTTC. Translating it yields CASSQRDSSYEQYF.

This clonotype occurred many times. This rearrangement joins TRBV20-1 to TRBJ2-1; tentatively, D is TRBD1 or TRBD2 (5 bases each). Germline V lookup: CDR1 DFQATT, CDR2 SNEGSKA (reference sequence). The CDR3 covers 16 residues. V was trimmed by 4 bases and J by 2 bases, leaving 18 bases between them. The CDR3 nucleotides are TGCAGTGCTAAGAAAAAGTGGGACCGGACCTACAATGAGCAGTTCTTC. As protein: CSAKKKWDRTYNEQFF.

This clonotype was detected only a few times. The CDR3 region is CASSLSGTTGELFF. CDR3 sequence (DNA): TGTGCCAGCAGCTTATCAGGGACCACCGGGGAGCTGTTTTTT. The V gene is TRBV7-6, the J gene TRBJ2-2; D possibly uses TRBD1 or TRBD2 (5 bases each). This CDR3 is 14 amino acids long. V shed 2 bases and J shed 4 bases, with 8 bases lying between them. Germline V gives CDR1 SGHVS, CDR2 FNYEAQ.

Many counts were recorded for this clonotype. Its ends do not fully match the called genes, so a read error is possible. The V call is TRBV7-9, the J call TRBJ2-3, with 7 positions matching TRBD2. The CDR3 runs to 15 residues. Germline V lookup: CDR1 SEHNR, CDR2 FQNEAQ (reference sequence). CDR3 in amino acids: CASSLVSGGTDTQYF. CDR3 DNA: TGCGCCAGCAGCTTGGTCAGCGGGGGCACAGATACGCAGTATTTT.

This clonotype was counted a few times. The CDR3 DNA is TGTGCCAGCAGTTTTCCGGGACAGGGGCCAGATACGCAGTATTTT. This gives the protein CASSFPGQGPDTQYF. This chain links TRBV28 with TRBJ2-3; 10 nucleotides line up with TRBD1. Unmatched junction bases numbered 4, after V lost 3 bases and J lost 4 bases. CDR3 length: 15 residues. The germline V gene encodes CDR1 MDHEN and CDR2 SYDVKM. The whole variable domain, remainder taken from reference TRBV28 and TRBJ2-3, is DVKVTQSSRYLVKRTGEKVFLECVQDMDHENMFWYRQDPGLGLRLIYFSYDVKMKEKGDIPEGYSVSREKKERFSLILESASTNQTSMYLCASSFPGQGPDTQYFGPGTRLTVL.

The chain employs TRBV14 and TRBJ2-1; D is ambiguous. V lost 2 bases to trimming and J lost 10 bases, with 6 bases between them. The V gene's germline CDR1 is SGHDN and CDR2 FVKESK. CDR3 length: 11 residues. CDR3 sequence (DNA): TGTGCCAGCAGCCAAACCCGCGAGCAGTTCTTC. As protein: CASSQTREQFF.

The CDR3 is CASSLAPATAGGEQYF. CDR3 in DNA: TGCGCCAGCAGCTTGGCTCCTGCCACCGCGGGAGGAGAGCAGTACTTC. V usage is TRBV5-1 and J usage is TRBJ2-7; 8 bases are a match to TRBD2. Germline CDR1 reads SGHRS; CDR2 reads YFSETQ. There are 16 residues in the CDR3. The V gene end was trimmed by 0 bases and the J gene end by 7 bases; junction bases not matched to a gene: 12.

The chain couples TRBV6-2 or TRBV6-3 to TRBJ1-1; the D is unclear. Trimming removed 0 bases at V and 0 bases at J, with 8 bases between. This CDR3 has 15 amino acids. Germline-derived CDR1 and CDR2 are MNHEY and SVGEGT. The CDR3 sequence is CASSYSALMNTEAFF. The CDR3 nucleotides read TGTGCCAGCAGTTACTCAGCACTTATGAACACTGAAGCTTTCTTT.

This clonotype appeared a few times. The chain is built from TRBV4-2 and TRBJ2-1; tentatively, D is TRBD2 (6 bases). Looked up from germline, CDR1 is LGHNA and CDR2 is YNFKEQ. CDR3 length: 12 amino acids. V was cut by 3 bases and J by 9 bases, with 9 bases left in between. CDR3 nucleotide sequence: TGTGCCAGCAGCCAGTTCGGGGGTGAGCAGTTCTTC. This encodes CASSQFGGEQFF.

This clonotype showed up just a few times. The genes are TRBV12-3 or TRBV12-4 and TRBJ2-5, with D perhaps matching TRBD1 (5 bases). Trimming left V 3 bases short and J 1 base short, with 15 bases between. This CDR3 is 16 amino acids long. CDR3 region: CASSLGQGPRQETQYF. The CDR3 nucleotides read TGTGCCAGCAGTTTGGGGCAGGGCCCACGCCAAGAGACCCAGTACTTC.

This sequence joins TRBV9 and TRBJ2-2, with 9 bases lining up with TRBD1. The CDR3 spans 16 residues. Germline CDR1 reads SGDLS; CDR2 reads YYNGEE. J gave up 2 bases and V 3 bases, and 5 bases lay outside the gene matches. CDR3 region: CASSATGGANTGELFF. DNA of the CDR3: TGTGCCAGCAGCGCAACAGGGGGCGCAAACACCGGGGAGCTGTTTTTT.

The table lists this clonotype with a few counts. This chain uses TRBV20-1 with TRBJ2-1; 9 bases align to TRBD1. Unmatched junction bases numbered 20, after V lost 0 bases and J lost 8 bases. Germline lookup yields CDR1 DFQATT and CDR2 SNEGSKA (reference sequence). The CDR3 length is 19 residues. CDR3 amino acids: CSARDGTGRQRYLRDEQFF. The CDR3 nucleotides are TGCAGTGCTAGAGATGGGACAGGGAGACAGCGGTACCTACGGGATGAGCAGTTCTTC.

This clonotype occurred a few times. The genes are TRBV25-1 and TRBJ2-7, with no clear D. Per germline, CDR1 MGHDK and CDR2 SYGVNS. CDR3 length: 12 residues. Trimming removed 5 bases from V and 3 bases from J, with 8 bases in between. This chain's CDR3 is CASSTSLYEQYF. As DNA, the CDR3 is TGTGCCAGCAGTACAAGTCTCTACGAGCAGTACTTC.

This sequence joins TRBV5-1 and TRBJ2-2, with TRBD1 matching over 10 bases. CDR1 SGHRS and CDR2 YFSETQ come from the germline V gene. This CDR3 contains 15 residues. J gave up 7 bases and V 7 bases, and 10 bases lay outside the gene matches. The chain's CDR3 is CASSVGTGVHGELFF. DNA of the CDR3: TGCGCCAGCTCGGTTGGGACAGGGGTCCACGGGGAGCTGTTTTTT.

The rearrangement links TRBV4-3 to TRBJ2-5, with D perhaps matching TRBD1 or TRBD2 (6 bases each). The V gene lost 0 bases and the J gene lost 4 bases, with 12 bases spanning the gap. This CDR3 spans 15 amino acids. The V gene's germline CDR1 is LGHNA and CDR2 YSLEER. CDR3 amino acids: CASSQEDRGRETQYF. The CDR3 DNA reads as TGCGCCAGCAGCCAAGAAGATCGGGGGCGAGAGACCCAGTACTTC.

As DNA, the CDR3 is TGTGCCAGCAGTTTAAGTCCGGGACAGCCTAATTCACCCCTCCACTTT. Protein: CASSLSPGQPNSPLHF. The chain combines TRBV28 with TRBJ1-6, with TRBD1 matching over 7 bases. V shed 2 bases and J 6 bases; nucleotides not matched to a gene: 7. Germline loops: CDR1 MDHEN, CDR2 SYDVKM. The CDR3 has 16 residues.

The V gene is TRBV28, the J gene TRBJ2-3; 16 bases are shared with TRBD2. Trimming removed 2 bases from V and 4 bases from J; junction bases left unmatched: 9. The germline V gene encodes CDR1 MDHEN and CDR2 SYDVKM. CDR3 length equals 19 residues. Here the CDR3 reads CASSLNTGLAGGPADTQYF. The CDR3 DNA follows: TGTGCCAGCAGTTTAAATACGGGACTAGCGGGAGGGCCCGCAGATACGCAGTATTTT.

The chain couples TRBV4-2 to TRBJ2-5; D call uncertain. V was pared by 4 bases and J by 5 bases, with 11 bases between. The CDR3 extends over 13 amino acids. Germline CDR1 LGHNA, CDR2 YNFKEQ. CDR3 sequence: CASSPRPGETQYF. CDR3 in DNA: TGTGCCAGCAGCCCCCGTCCCGGCGAGACCCAGTACTTC.

The J gene is TRBJ2-5, the V gene TRBV20-1; possible D gene TRBD1, 7 bases. CDR3 size: 13 residues. V lost 6 bases, J lost 5 bases, and 16 bases lay in between. Germline CDR1 DFQATT, CDR2 SNEGSKA (reference sequence). In nucleotides, the CDR3 is TGCAGTGCCCCCAGGGACAGCGGGGAGACCCAGTACTTC. Its translation is CSAPRDSGETQYF.

This clonotype was found a few times. The gene calls are TRBV28 and TRBJ2-1, with 9 positions matching TRBD1. CDR3 length: 16 amino acids. Unmatched junction bases numbered 15, after V lost 7 bases and J lost 8 bases. CDR1 and CDR2 (germline): MDHEN, SYDVKM. CDR3 coding DNA: TGTGCCAGCACCCGATATAGAGGGACAGGGTACTATGAGCAGTTCTTC. Its translation is CASTRYRGTGYYEQFF.

This clonotype came up a few times. V usage is TRBV9 and J usage is TRBJ2-2, with D perhaps assigned TRBD1 or TRBD2 (5 bases each). This CDR3 is built from 13 residues. In germline, CDR1 is SGDLS, CDR2 YYNGEE. V shed 4 bases and J shed 7 bases, with 11 bases lying between them. As DNA, the CDR3 is TGTGCCAGCAGCCCAGGGAGTAACGGGGAGCTGTTTTTT. It is translated as CASSPGSNGELFF.

V and J are TRBV20-1 and TRBJ2-3; D gene unclear. The V gene lost 6 bases and the J gene lost 2 bases, with 12 bases spanning the gap. Per germline, CDR1 DFQATT and CDR2 SNEGSKA (reference sequence). The CDR3 has 13 residues. The CDR3 bases are TGCAGTGCCAAGGAACTGCTCACAGATACGCAGTATTTT. Protein product: CSAKELLTDTQYF.

V gene TRBV7-2 combines with J gene TRBJ1-6; D might be TRBD1 (5 bases). The ends were cut back, 2 bases at V and 12 bases at J, with 11 bases in the middle. In germline, CDR1 is SGHTA, CDR2 FQGNSA. The CDR3 is 13 amino acids. The DNA of the CDR3 is TGTGCCAGCAGCTTATTCGGGGGTGGACCCCTCCACTTT. Residues: CASSLFGGGPLHF.

This rearrangement joins TRBV10-3 to TRBJ2-1; 15 bases align to TRBD2. J gave up 2 bases and V 6 bases, and 8 bases lay outside the gene matches. The germline CDR1 and CDR2 sequences are ENHRY and SYGVKD. This CDR3 has 18 amino acids. CDR3 sequence: CAISLTGTSGGTYNEQFF. CDR3 DNA: TGTGCCATCAGCCTCACAGGGACTAGCGGGGGGACCTACAATGAGCAGTTCTTC.

The gene calls are TRBV5-1 and TRBJ2-1, with D maybe TRBD2 (5 bases). Trimming took off 3 bases at V and 3 bases at J, with 10 bases between the two ends. This CDR3 comprises 14 residues. CDR1 is SGHRS and CDR2 is YFSETQ in the germline V gene. The DNA of the CDR3 is TGCGCCAGCAGCTACGGGATAGACTACAATGAGCAGTTCTTC. It is translated as CASSYGIDYNEQFF.

The table lists this clonotype with a few counts. The chain combines TRBV10-3 with TRBJ1-3; unclear D gene. The CDR3 sequence is 12 residues long. Trimming stripped 0 bases from V and 7 bases from J, with 4 bases between. Looked up from germline, CDR1 is ENHRY and CDR2 is SYGVKD. The CDR3: CAISESQNTIYF. CDR3 nucleotides: TGTGCCATCAGTGAGTCACAGAACACCATATATTTT.

The V call is TRBV5-4, the J call TRBJ2-3; TRBD2 agrees at 12 bases. Germline V gene sequence: CDR1 SGHNT, CDR2 YYREEE (reference sequence). The V segment lost 0 bases and the J segment 2 bases; nucleotides outside the gene matches: 7. The CDR3 sequence is 18 residues long. The CDR3 sequence: CASSLGTSGGTYTDTQYF. Written as DNA, the CDR3 is TGTGCCAGCAGCTTGGGCACTAGCGGGGGGACTTACACAGATACGCAGTATTTT.

The rearrangement links TRBV7-9 to TRBJ2-1; D is possibly TRBD2 (7 bases). Germline CDR1 reads SEHNR; CDR2 reads FQNEAQ (reference sequence). Between the trimmed V and J ends, which lost 0 bases and 15 bases, there was a span of 15 bases. The CDR3 runs 13 residues. CDR3 region: CASSLAEGGSSFF. Written as DNA, the CDR3 is TGTGCCAGCAGCTTAGCGGAGGGGGGGTCTTCGTTCTTC.

The V gene is TRBV5-1, the J gene TRBJ2-7, with D perhaps matching TRBD2 (6 bases). Germline assignment: CDR1 SGHRS and CDR2 YFSETQ. The CDR3 spans 15 residues. The germline V and J ends were trimmed by 3 bases and 2 bases, with 15 bases remaining between them. The CDR3 DNA follows: TGCGCCAGCAGCTCCCACGTGGAGGGAGCCTACGAGCAGTACTTC. Residues: CASSSHVEGAYEQYF. Full variable domain (missing parts from reference TRBV5-1 and TRBJ2-7): KAGVTQTPRYLIKTRGQQVTLSCSPISGHRSVSWYQQTPGQGLQFLFEYFSETQRNKGNFPGRFSGRQFSNSRSEMNVSTLELGDSALYLCASSSHVEGAYEQYFGPGTRLTVT.

This clonotype was counted a few times. The chain's CDR3 is CASSQGIGTLGADTQYF. The CDR3 DNA reads as TGCGCCAGCAGCCAGGGTATCGGGACTTTGGGGGCAGATACGCAGTATTTT. This chain connects TRBV4-3 to TRBJ2-3; D is possibly TRBD2 (6 bases). The ends were cut back, 3 bases at V and 4 bases at J, with 20 bases in the middle. Looked up from germline, CDR1 is LGHNA and CDR2 is YSLEER. The CDR3 runs to 17 residues.

The genes are TRBV7-2 and TRBJ1-2, with D possibly matching TRBD1 (5 bases). Trimming took off 7 bases at V and 8 bases at J, with 20 bases between the two ends. From germline, CDR1 is SGHTA and CDR2 FQGNSA. There are 14 residues in the CDR3. The CDR3 reads CASTLNFRGHGYTF. In DNA form, the CDR3 reads TGTGCCAGCACCTTGAATTTTAGAGGACACGGCTACACCTTC.

The chain combines TRBV7-3 with TRBJ2-3, with D perhaps being TRBD1 or TRBD2 (5 bases each). Germline-derived CDR1 and CDR2 are SGHTA and FQGTGA. There are 14 residues in the CDR3. V shed 7 bases and J shed 0 bases, with 11 bases lying between them. The CDR3 loop reads CASNDGTSTDTQYF. The DNA for the CDR3 is TGTGCCAGCAACGACGGGACCAGCACAGATACGCAGTATTTT.